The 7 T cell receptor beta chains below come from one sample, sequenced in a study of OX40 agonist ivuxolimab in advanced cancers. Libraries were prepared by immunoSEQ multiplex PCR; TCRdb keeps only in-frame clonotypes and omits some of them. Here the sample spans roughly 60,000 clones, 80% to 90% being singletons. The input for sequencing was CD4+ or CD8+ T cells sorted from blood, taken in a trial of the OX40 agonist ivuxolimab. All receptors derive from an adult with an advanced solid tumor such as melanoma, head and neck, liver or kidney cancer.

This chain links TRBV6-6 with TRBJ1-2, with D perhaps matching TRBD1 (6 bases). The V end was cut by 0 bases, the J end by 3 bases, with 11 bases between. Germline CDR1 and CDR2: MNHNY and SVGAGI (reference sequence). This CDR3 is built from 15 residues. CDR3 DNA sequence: TGTGCCAGCAGTTACTCGAAGGGGGACCACTATGGCTACACCTTC. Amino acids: CASSYSKGDHYGYTF.

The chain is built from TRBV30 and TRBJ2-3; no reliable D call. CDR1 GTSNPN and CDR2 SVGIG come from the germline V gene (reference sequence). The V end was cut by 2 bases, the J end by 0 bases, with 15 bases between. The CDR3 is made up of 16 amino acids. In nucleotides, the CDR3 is TGTGCCTGGAGTCCGACACGCAGAGTTAGCACAGATACGCAGTATTTT. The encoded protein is CAWSPTRRVSTDTQYF. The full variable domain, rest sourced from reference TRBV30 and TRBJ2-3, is SQTIHQWPATLVQPVGSPLSLECTVEGTSNPNLYWYRQAAGRGLQLLFYSVGIGQISSEVPQNLSASRPQDRQFILSSKKLLLSDSGFYLCAWSPTRRVSTDTQYFGPGTRLTVL.

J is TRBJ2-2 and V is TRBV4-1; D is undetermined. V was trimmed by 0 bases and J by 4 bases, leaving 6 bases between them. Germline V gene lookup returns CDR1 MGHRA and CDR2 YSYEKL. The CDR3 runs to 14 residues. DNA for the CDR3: TGCGCCAGCAGCCAAGAGGGGTTCACCGGGGAGCTGTTTTTT. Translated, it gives CASSQEGFTGELFF.

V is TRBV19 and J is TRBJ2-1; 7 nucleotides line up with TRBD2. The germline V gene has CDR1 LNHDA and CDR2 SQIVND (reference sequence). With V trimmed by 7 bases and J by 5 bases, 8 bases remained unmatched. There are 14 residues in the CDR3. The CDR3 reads CASTGTGGDNEQFF. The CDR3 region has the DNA TGTGCCAGTACCGGAACTGGGGGGGACAATGAGCAGTTCTTC. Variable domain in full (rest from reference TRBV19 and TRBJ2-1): DGGITQSPKYLFRKEGQNVTLSCEQNLNHDAMYWYRQDPGQGLRLIYYSQIVNDFQKGDIAEGYSVSREKKESFPLTVTSAQKNPTAFYLCASTGTGGDNEQFFGPGTRLTVL.

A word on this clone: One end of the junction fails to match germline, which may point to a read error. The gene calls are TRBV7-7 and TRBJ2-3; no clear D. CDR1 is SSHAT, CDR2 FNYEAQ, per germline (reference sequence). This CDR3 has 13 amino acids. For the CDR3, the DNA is TGTGCTAGCAGCTTAGGATCTGGGGATACGCAGTATTTT. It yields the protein CASSLGSGDTQYF. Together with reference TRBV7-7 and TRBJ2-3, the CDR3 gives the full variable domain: GAGVSQSPRYKVTKRGQDVTLRCDPISSHATLYWYQQALGQGPEFLTYFNYEAQPDKSGLPSDRFSAERPEGSISTLTIQRTEQRDSAMYRCASSLGSGDTQYFGPGTRLTVL.

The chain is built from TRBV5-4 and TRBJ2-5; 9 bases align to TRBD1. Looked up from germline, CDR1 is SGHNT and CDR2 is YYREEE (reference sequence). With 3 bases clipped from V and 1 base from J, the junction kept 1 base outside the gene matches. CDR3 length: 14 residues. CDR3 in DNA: TGTGCCAGCAGCTCGGGACAGGGCCAAGAGACCCAGTACTTC. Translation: CASSSGQGQETQYF.

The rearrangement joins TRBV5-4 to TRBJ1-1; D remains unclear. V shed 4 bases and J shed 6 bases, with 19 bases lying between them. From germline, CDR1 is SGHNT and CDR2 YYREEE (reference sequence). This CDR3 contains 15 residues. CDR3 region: CASSTTPRREAEAFF. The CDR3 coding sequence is TGTGCCAGCAGCACGACCCCACGGAGGGAGGCTGAAGCTTTCTTT.